The source of this T cell receptor (beta chain) is a study of sequential checkpoint blockade in melanoma. Study details: After both sequences, patients received maintenance nivolumab.

Per the germline V gene, CDR1 is MGHRA and CDR2 is YSYEKL. There are 15 residues in the CDR3. V was pared by 1 base and J by 2 bases, with 9 bases between. This clone was counted once. Indicated treatment: randomized to nivolumab then ipilimumab (arm A) or the reverse (arm B). From thawed PBMCs, live CD3+CD8+ cells negative for CD19 and CD56 were sorted. Sequenced by immunoSEQ multiplex PCR; TCRdb stores in-frame clones only, minus some. This sample has over 25,000 clones, with 77% found just once. The J gene is TRBJ1-3, the V gene TRBV4-1; D gene ambiguous. The clonotype was recovered from a human donor with melanoma. The sequenced sample was CD8+ T cells sorted from blood (inferred from file names), obtained from a patient given nivolumab and ipilimumab in sequence. The CDR3 DNA reads as TGCGCCAGCAGCCAAGGCAGGTTGGCTGGAAACACCATATATTTT. Translating gives CASSQGRLAGNTIYF.